The clone carrying this TCR beta chain was recorded only once. The antigen remains unidentified. With 60 Vbeta and 13 Jbeta primers, the PCR was carried out. The table came from immunoSEQ multiplex PCR; TCRdb's copy has only in-frame clones and leaves some out. The data contain under 200,000 clones, approximately 78% of them seen just once; the ten biggest clones take up over 0.85%. The data were obtained in a study of cytomegalovirus exposure and HLA in healthy donors. Overall study results and limits: Analyzed later, association rates of TCRs varied across HLA loci, with DRB1 most and HLA-C fewest. Donor immune exposure was known only as CMV serostatus. Prior analysis indicated that the majority of TCR beta V segments exhibited productivity approximately 87% or approximately 30% of the time. In a later analysis, donors in an Asian-associated ancestry cluster reportedly had fewer N-insertions in productive TCRs than the cohort mean.

From germline, CDR1 is SGHRS and CDR2 YFSETQ. Between the trimmed V and J ends, which lost 1 base and 3 bases, there was a span of 10 bases. CDR3 length equals 14 residues. The clonotype originates from a girl aged 2 to 9 in good health and CMV-seropositive. What was sequenced was PBMCs. The gene calls are TRBV5-1 and TRBJ1-1, with a weak D call TRBD1 (5 bases). The chain's CDR3 is CASSLTQGDTEAFF. In nucleotides, the CDR3 is TGCGCCAGCAGCTTGACCCAGGGTGACACTGAAGCTTTCTTT.